These T cell receptor beta chains were read from a single sample in a study of blood T cell repertoires in COVID-19. TCRdb's copy holds only in-frame clones and misses some; the assay was immunoSEQ multiplex PCR. The sample lists some 72,000 clones, around 80% occurring once. Sequenced input: peripheral blood. Receptor source: a man aged 50 to 60 with COVID-19, enrolled during active disease. CDR3s include the opening cysteine and the closing phenylalanine or tryptophan. D genes are given only for firm matches. Clone size is given for some rows only: seen once, a few or many times, or a class if the clone is expanded.

V gene	D gene	clone size	J gene	CDR3 protein	CDR3 DNA
TRBV6-2/TRBV6-3	-	-	TRBJ1-4	CASSPTSANLEKLFF	TGTGCCAGCAGCCCAACTTCCGCGAATCTTGAAAAACTGTTTTTT
TRBV19	TRBD1	-	TRBJ2-2	CASSIGTGGRTGELFF	TGTGCCAGTAGTATTGGGACAGGGGGAAGGACCGGGGAGCTGTTTTTT
TRBV24-1	TRBD2	-	TRBJ2-3	CATGRTSGSTDTQYF	TGTGCCACCGGCAGGACTAGCGGTAGCACAGATACGCAGTATTTT
TRBV11-2	TRBD2	-	TRBJ2-3	CASSKTSGASRGPTGTQYF	TGTGCCAGCAGCAAGACTAGCGGAGCTTCCAGGGGTCCCACAGGTACGCAGTATTTT
TRBV5-1	TRBD2	-	TRBJ2-1	CASSPLAGGNEQFF	TGCGCCAGCAGCCCTTTAGCGGGAGGGAATGAGCAGTTCTTC
TRBV18	-	-	TRBJ1-1	CASSPLRENTEAFF	TGTGCCAGCTCACCGCTGCGGGAGAACACTGAAGCTTTCTTT
TRBV4-1	TRBD1	-	TRBJ1-6	CASSRWDRSSYNSPLHF	TGCGCCAGCAGCCGGTGGGACAGGAGCTCCTATAATTCACCCCTCCACTTT
TRBV6-5	-	-	TRBJ2-1	CASSGQPPNEQFF	TGTGCCAGCAGCGGACAACCCCCAAATGAGCAGTTCTTC
TRBV15	-	-	TRBJ1-6	CATSRDFRGASPLHF	TGTGCCACCAGCAGAGATTTTCGGGGGGCTTCACCCCTCCACTTT
TRBV5-1	-	-	TRBJ1-6	CASHDGGNSPLHF	TGCGCCAGCCACGACGGGGGAAACTCACCCCTCCACTTT
TRBV6-5	-	-	TRBJ2-7	CASGSGNPSEQYF	TGTGCCAGCGGGTCAGGGAACCCCTCCGAGCAGTACTTC
TRBV7-6	TRBD1	-	TRBJ2-6	CASSTGQGAGANVLTF	TGTGCCAGCAGCACGGGACAGGGAGCCGGGGCCAACGTCCTGACTTTC
TRBV19	-	once	TRBJ2-6	CASSIGDRANVLTF	TGTGCCAGTAGTATAGGGGACAGGGCCAACGTCCTGACTTTC
TRBV24-1	TRBD2	-	TRBJ2-3	CATSDSGLAGGLGTQYF	TGTGCCACCAGTGATTCCGGACTAGCGGGAGGTCTGGGTACGCAGTATTTT
TRBV6-6	TRBD2	-	TRBJ2-7	CATSGGSSYEQYF	TGTGCCACCTCGGGAGGGAGCTCCTACGAGCAGTACTTC
TRBV27	-	few	TRBJ2-4	CASSRNSVAKNIQYF	TGTGCCAGCAGTAGAAACAGTGTAGCCAAAAACATTCAGTACTTC
TRBV7-9	TRBD1	-	TRBJ2-1	CASSLWGQGIPYNEQFF	TGTGCCAGCAGCTTATGGGGACAGGGAATCCCCTACAATGAGCAGTTCTTC
TRBV2	-	-	TRBJ1-5	CASSRALSSGSNQPQHF	TGTGCCAGCAGCCGGGCCCTTTCTTCGGGGAGCAATCAGCCCCAGCATTTT
TRBV28	TRBD1	-	TRBJ2-1	CASSFGQGRTYNEQFF	TGTGCCAGCAGTTTCGGACAGGGAAGGACCTACAATGAGCAGTTCTTC
TRBV6-5	TRBD1	-	TRBJ2-7	CASSSTGGPYEQYF	TGTGCCAGCAGCAGTACAGGGGGCCCCTACGAGCAGTACTTC
TRBV28	TRBD2	once	TRBJ2-1	CASSSGTSGNRYNEQFF	TGTGCCAGCAGCTCAGGGACTAGCGGGAACAGATACAATGAGCAGTTCTTC
TRBV6-5	-	-	TRBJ1-2	CASSSRGSYTF	TGTGCCAGCAGCAGCCGAGGGAGCTACACCTTC
TRBV28	TRBD1	-	TRBJ2-1	CAVQASRGNNEQFF	TGTGCGGTACAGGCTAGCAGGGGGAACAATGAGCAGTTCTTC
TRBV18	-	once	TRBJ1-5	CASSPSRDQPQHF	TGTGCCAGCTCACCCTCGAGGGATCAGCCCCAGCATTTT
TRBV9	TRBD1	-	TRBJ1-6	CASSPGGKTGMGSPLHF	TGTGCCAGCAGCCCCGGAGGGAAGACAGGGATGGGTTCACCCCTCCACTTT
TRBV11-2	-	few	TRBJ1-2	CASSTNRQAFGYTF	TGTGCCAGCAGCACCAATCGACAGGCATTTGGCTACACCTTC
TRBV28	TRBD1	-	TRBJ1-1	CASSGGTGRANTEAFF	TGTGCCAGCAGTGGGGGGACAGGGAGGGCGAACACTGAAGCTTTCTTT
TRBV19	TRBD2	-	TRBJ2-2	CASWSGGRDTGELFF	TGTGCCAGTTGGTCGGGGGGGAGAGACACCGGGGAGCTGTTTTTT
TRBV5-1	-	-	TRBJ1-2	CASSPQGLTNGYTF	TGCGCCAGCAGCCCCCAGGGACTAACCAATGGCTACACCTTC
TRBV9	TRBD1	-	TRBJ2-7	CASSVTGQGAYYEQYF	TGTGCCAGCAGCGTCACCGGACAGGGGGCCTACTACGAGCAGTACTTC
TRBV2	TRBD1	-	TRBJ1-5	CASGLTGAQPQHF	TGTGCCAGCGGTTTGACAGGGGCTCAGCCCCAGCATTTT
TRBV11-3	TRBD1	-	TRBJ1-4	CASSSGQGTTNEKLFF	TGTGCCAGCAGCTCCGGACAGGGAACAACTAATGAAAAACTGTTTTTT
TRBV9	TRBD1	-	TRBJ1-2	CASSVDGSRGHYGYTF	TGTGCCAGCAGCGTAGATGGGTCGAGGGGGCACTATGGCTACACCTTC
TRBV5-1	-	-	TRBJ1-1	CASSLGTNRATEAFF	TGCGCCAGCAGCTTGGGGACAAACAGGGCCACTGAAGCTTTCTTT
TRBV11-2	-	-	TRBJ2-7	CASRLLGGGNFYEQYF	TGTGCCAGCAGACTCCTTGGCGGGGGCAATTTTTACGAGCAGTACTTC
TRBV6-5	-	-	TRBJ1-2	CASKLGPSADGYTF	TGTGCCAGCAAACTGGGCCCATCGGCCGATGGCTACACCTTC
TRBV11-3	TRBD2	-	TRBJ2-1	CASSLGVAGENEQFF	TGTGCCAGCAGCTTAGGGGTAGCGGGAGAGAATGAGCAGTTCTTC
TRBV7-7	TRBD1	-	TRBJ1-5	CASSPSPGTGDQPQHF	TGTGCTAGCAGCCCGTCTCCGGGGACAGGAGATCAGCCCCAGCATTTT
TRBV14	-	-	TRBJ2-2	CASSQDRDLENTGELFF	TGTGCCAGCAGCCAAGATCGGGATCTCGAGAACACCGGGGAGCTGTTTTTT
TRBV7-9	-	-	TRBJ2-7	CASSFGLNTYEQYF	TGTGCCAGCAGCTTCGGACTAAACACCTACGAGCAGTACTTC
TRBV7-2	TRBD1	-	TRBJ1-1	CASSFRQGWTEAFF	TGTGCCAGCAGCTTCCGACAGGGTTGGACTGAAGCTTTCTTT
TRBV6-5	-	once	TRBJ2-5	CASTTWETQYF	TGTGCCAGTACTACGTGGGAGACCCAGTACTTC
TRBV11-2	-	-	TRBJ2-1	CASSLVQGAYNEQFF	TGTGCCAGCAGCTTAGTACAGGGAGCCTACAATGAGCAGTTCTTC
TRBV20-1	TRBD1	-	TRBJ1-1	CSATDRVNTEAFF	TGCAGTGCTACTGACAGGGTTAACACTGAAGCTTTCTTT
TRBV30	TRBD1	-	TRBJ2-5	CAWSSLQGNQETQYF	TGTGCCTGGTCTAGTCTACAGGGGAACCAAGAGACCCAGTACTTC
TRBV27	TRBD2	once	TRBJ2-1	CASSPWLAGGPGEQFF	TGTGCCAGCAGTCCGTGGCTAGCGGGAGGGCCAGGAGAGCAGTTCTTC
TRBV7-2	-	-	TRBJ1-1	CASKQGEVWTEAFF	TGTGCCAGCAAACAGGGAGAAGTATGGACTGAAGCTTTCTTT
TRBV20-1	TRBD2	-	TRBJ2-7	CSASGTSGNLQGYEQYF	TGCAGTGCCAGTGGGACTAGCGGGAACCTCCAGGGGTACGAGCAGTACTTC
TRBV11-1	-	few	TRBJ2-7	CASRQGYEQYF	TGTGCCAGCAGACAGGGATACGAGCAGTACTTC
TRBV28	TRBD2	-	TRBJ2-2	CASSLWRESAGELFF	TGTGCCAGCAGTTTATGGCGGGAGAGCGCCGGGGAGCTGTTTTTT
TRBV18	-	-	TRBJ2-2	CASSPPSTNTGELFF	TGTGCCAGCTCACCACCGTCCACAAACACCGGGGAGCTGTTTTTT
TRBV5-8	TRBD1	-	TRBJ2-7	CASSPGQGVPYEQYF	TGTGCCAGCAGCCCGGGACAGGGGGTCCCCTACGAGCAGTACTTC